The 9 T cell receptor beta chains presented below share a single source sample, sequenced in a study of molecular identifiers for immune sequencing clone quantification. TCRdb itself ran the PCR reads through MiXCR, one entry per CDR3 protein. The table records approximately 550,000 distinct CDR3 sequences, roughly 25% of them present only once. Sequencing was carried out using naive CD8+ T cells from blood, with Jurkat cell RNA spiked in. Subset meaning: FACS-sorted CD8+CD4-CCR7+CD45RA+ naive T cells. The receptors originated from a human donor in good health. Some libraries in this study had Jurkat cell RNA spiked in.

This clonotype appeared a single time. The genes are TRBV11-2 and TRBJ1-2; TRBD1 aligns across 7 bases. This CDR3 has 15 amino acids. Germline CDR1 SGHAT, CDR2 FQNNGV. Trimming cost V 5 bases and J 3 bases; bases outside gene matches: 9. The CDR3 here is CASSLRGQGDYGYTF. Written as DNA, the CDR3 is TGTGCCAGCAGCCTTAGGGGGCAGGGAGACTATGGCTACACCTTC. The full variable domain, completed using reference TRBV11-2 and TRBJ1-2, is EAGVAQSPRYKIIEKRQSVAFWCNPISGHATLYWYQQILGQGPKLLIQFQNNGVVDDSQLPKDRFSAERLKGVDSTLKIQPAKLEDSAVYLCASSLRGQGDYGYTFGSGTRLTVV.

This chain uses TRBV7-9 with TRBJ1-4; weak D call: TRBD1 (5 bases). This CDR3 comprises 16 residues. Between the trimmed V and J ends, which lost 5 bases and 8 bases, there was a span of 21 bases. Germline V CDR1 and CDR2: SEHNR, FQNEAQ (reference sequence). The CDR3 DNA reads as TGTGCCAGCAGCCCGAGGGACCCACGAATCGGGGAAAAACTGTTTTTT. Its translation: CASSPRDPRIGEKLFF.

This clonotype occurred many times. This sequence joins TRBV27 and TRBJ2-7, with D perhaps TRBD1 or TRBD2 (5 bases each). Germline CDR1 and CDR2: MNHEY and SMNVEV (reference sequence). The ends were cut back, 5 bases at V and 6 bases at J, with 14 bases in the middle. The length of the CDR3 is 13 residues. The DNA for the CDR3 is TGTGCCAGCAGTAGAGGGGTCGGCGGCGAGCAGTACTTC. Translating gives CASSRGVGGEQYF.

The sample holds many counts of this clonotype. This rearrangement joins TRBV11-2 to TRBJ2-1; D gene uncertain. Looked up from germline, CDR1 is SGHAT and CDR2 is FQNNGV. Trimming removed 2 bases from V and 15 bases from J, with 11 bases in between. This CDR3 comprises 11 residues. CDR3 amino acids: CASSLSVTLFF. For the CDR3, the DNA is TGTGCCAGCAGCTTATCGGTGACTCTGTTCTTC.

This clonotype was observed a few times. The rearrangement joins TRBV12-3 or TRBV12-4 to TRBJ2-7; D not certain. The CDR3 covers 11 residues. V dropped 4 bases and J dropped 7 bases, with 8 bases sitting between them. CDR3 DNA sequence: TGTGCCAGCAGTTCCTCTTGGGAGCAGTACTTC. It yields the protein CASSSSWEQYF.

Points on this clonotype: Likely a read error: the CDR3 ends without its conserved phenylalanine or tryptophan. The DNA is omitted, as the CDR3 cannot be located on it reliably, and the CDR3 follows TCRdb's listing. The chain carries TRBV7-8 and TRBJ2-1; the listed D gene, TRBD1, was not tested against the DNA. The CDR3 region is 13 residues in length, termini included. Looked up from germline, CDR1 is SGHVS and CDR2 is FQNEAQ. The CDR3 loop reads CAGSQQGIHEQFS.

On this clonotype itself: The junction departs from the called germline gene at one end, perhaps through a read error. The gene calls are TRBV6-5 and TRBJ1-1; D is uncertain. CDR3 length equals 14 residues. Germline assignment: CDR1 MNHEY and CDR2 SVGAGI. The CDR3 loop reads CASTYSYPGTEAFF. CDR3 DNA: TGTGCCAGCACTTACTCGTATCCAGGCACTGAAGCTTTCTTT.

A few counts support this clonotype. V is TRBV4-3 and J is TRBJ2-3; possible D gene TRBD1, 5 bases. Germline lookup yields CDR1 LGHNA and CDR2 YSLEER. The CDR3 spans 16 residues. The ends were cut back, 0 bases at V and 0 bases at J, with 10 bases in the middle. The CDR3 DNA is TGCGCCAGCAGCCAAGAGGCAGGGCGAAGCACAGATACGCAGTATTTT. Residues: CASSQEAGRSTDTQYF.

This clonotype was seen many times. This sequence joins TRBV6-5 and TRBJ1-4; 9 bases are shared with TRBD1. This CDR3 is 15 amino acids long. Germline-derived CDR1 and CDR2 are MNHEY and SVGAGI. Unmatched junction bases numbered 8, after V lost 5 bases and J lost 7 bases. The CDR3 loop is CASSPRDRVSEKLFF. The CDR3 region has the DNA TGTGCCAGCAGTCCCCGGGACAGGGTCTCTGAAAAACTGTTTTTT.